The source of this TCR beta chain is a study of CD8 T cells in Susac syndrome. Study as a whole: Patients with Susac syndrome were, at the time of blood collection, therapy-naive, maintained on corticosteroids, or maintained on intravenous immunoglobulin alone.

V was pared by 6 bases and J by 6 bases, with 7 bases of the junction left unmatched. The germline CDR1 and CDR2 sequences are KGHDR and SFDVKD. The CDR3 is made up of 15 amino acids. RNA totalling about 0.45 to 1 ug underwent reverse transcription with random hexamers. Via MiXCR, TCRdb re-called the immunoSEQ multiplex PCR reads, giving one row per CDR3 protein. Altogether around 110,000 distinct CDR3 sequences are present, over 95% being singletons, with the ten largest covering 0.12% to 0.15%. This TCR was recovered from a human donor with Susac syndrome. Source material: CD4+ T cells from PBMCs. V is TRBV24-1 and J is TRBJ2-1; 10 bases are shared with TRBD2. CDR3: CATSTRTSGGNEQFF. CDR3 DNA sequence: TGTGCCACCAGTACCCGGACTAGCGGAGGCAATGAGCAGTTCTTC.